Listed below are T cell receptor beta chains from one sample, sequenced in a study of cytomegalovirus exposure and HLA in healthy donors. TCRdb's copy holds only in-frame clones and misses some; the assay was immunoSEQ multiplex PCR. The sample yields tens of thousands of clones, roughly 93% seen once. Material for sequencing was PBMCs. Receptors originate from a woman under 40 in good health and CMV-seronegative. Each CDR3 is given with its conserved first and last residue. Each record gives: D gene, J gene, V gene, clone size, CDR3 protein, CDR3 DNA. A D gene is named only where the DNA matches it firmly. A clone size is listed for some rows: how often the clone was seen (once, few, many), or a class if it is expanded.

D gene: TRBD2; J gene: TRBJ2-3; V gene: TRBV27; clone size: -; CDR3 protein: CASSPGGGAKHTQYF; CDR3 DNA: TGTGCCAGCAGTCCGGGGGGAGGGGCCAAACATACGCAGTATTTT
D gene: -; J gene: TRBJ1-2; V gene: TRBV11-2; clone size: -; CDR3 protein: CASSPQPPDPGGDYGYTF; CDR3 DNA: TGTGCCAGCAGCCCTCAACCGCCGGACCCTGGGGGGGACTATGGCTACACCTTC
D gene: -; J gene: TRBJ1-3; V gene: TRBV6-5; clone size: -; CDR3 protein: CASSYALNSGNTIYF; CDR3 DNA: TGTGCCAGCAGTTACGCCCTAAATTCTGGAAACACCATATATTTT
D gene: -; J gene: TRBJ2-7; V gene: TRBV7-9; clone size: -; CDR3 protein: CASSLEGSRSLYEQYF; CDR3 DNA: TGTGCCAGCAGCTTAGAGGGGTCTAGGAGCCTTTACGAGCAGTACTTC
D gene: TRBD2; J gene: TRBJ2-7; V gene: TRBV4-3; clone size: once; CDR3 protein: CASSQRTSGYYEQYF; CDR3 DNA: TGCGCCAGCAGCCAACGGACTAGCGGTTACTACGAGCAGTACTTC
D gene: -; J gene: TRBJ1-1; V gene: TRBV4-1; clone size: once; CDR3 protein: CASSQGSGSRAGSNTEAFF; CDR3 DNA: TGCGCCAGCAGCCAAGGAAGTGGAAGCAGGGCCGGGTCGAACACTGAAGCTTTCTTT
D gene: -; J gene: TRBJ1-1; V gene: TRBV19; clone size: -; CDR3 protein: CASSLGGQANTEAFF; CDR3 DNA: TGTGCCAGTAGCCTCGGGGGGCAGGCGAACACTGAAGCTTTCTTT
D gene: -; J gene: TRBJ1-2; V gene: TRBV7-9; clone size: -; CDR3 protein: CASSFIPTTTNYGYTF; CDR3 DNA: TGTGCCAGCAGCTTCATCCCTACGACAACTAACTATGGCTACACCTTC
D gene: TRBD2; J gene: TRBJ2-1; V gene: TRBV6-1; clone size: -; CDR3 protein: CASSGLAGGYEQFF; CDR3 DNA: TGTGCCAGCAGCGGACTAGCGGGGGGCTATGAGCAGTTCTTC
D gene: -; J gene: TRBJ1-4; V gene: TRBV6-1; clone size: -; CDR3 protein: CASRQGYATNEKLFF; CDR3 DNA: TGTGCCAGCAGACAGGGCTATGCAACTAATGAAAAACTGTTTTTT
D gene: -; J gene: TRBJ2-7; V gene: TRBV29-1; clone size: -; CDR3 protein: CSVEGRGSLSYEQYF; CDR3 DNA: TGCAGCGTTGAAGGCCGGGGATCCTTATCCTACGAGCAGTACTTC
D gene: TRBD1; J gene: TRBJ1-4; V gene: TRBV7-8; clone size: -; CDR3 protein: CASSLEGQTNEKLFF; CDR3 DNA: TGTGCCAGCAGCTTAGAGGGACAGACGAATGAAAAACTGTTTTTT
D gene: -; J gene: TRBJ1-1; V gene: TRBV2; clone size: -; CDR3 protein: CASSENGGGRAMAFF; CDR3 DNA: TGTGCCAGCAGTGAAAATGGGGGGGGCAGGGCGATGGCTTTCTTT
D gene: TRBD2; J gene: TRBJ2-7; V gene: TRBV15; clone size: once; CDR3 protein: CATSKAGRIYEQYF; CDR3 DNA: TGTGCCACCAGCAAAGCGGGACGGATCTACGAGCAGTACTTC
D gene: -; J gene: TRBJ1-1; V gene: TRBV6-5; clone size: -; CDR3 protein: CASRTIQGMYTEAFF; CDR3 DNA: TGTGCCAGCAGAACAATCCAGGGTATGTACACTGAAGCTTTCTTT
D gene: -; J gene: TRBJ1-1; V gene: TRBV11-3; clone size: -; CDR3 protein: CASSLGSGYTEAFF; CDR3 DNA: TGTGCCAGCAGCTTAGGGAGTGGGTACACTGAAGCTTTCTTT
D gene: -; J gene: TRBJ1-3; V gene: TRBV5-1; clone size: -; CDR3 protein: CASKEVLSGNTIYF; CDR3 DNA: TGCGCCAGCAAAGAGGTCCTCTCTGGAAACACCATATATTTT
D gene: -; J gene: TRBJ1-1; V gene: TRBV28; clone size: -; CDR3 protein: CASSLSTGVNTEAFF; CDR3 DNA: TGTGCCAGCAGTTTATCTACGGGGGTGAACACTGAAGCTTTCTTT